This T cell receptor (beta chain) originates from a study of blood T cell repertoires in COVID-19. Trimming stripped 6 bases from V and 7 bases from J, with 15 bases between. Germline V gene lookup returns CDR1 SQVTM and CDR2 ANQGSEA. The CDR3 covers 13 residues. Sequencing was performed with immunoSEQ multiplex PCR; in TCRdb, only in-frame clones are kept and a portion is missing. The table has 380,000 or so clones, over 65% seen once. The receptor was derived from a human donor with acute or convalescent COVID-19. The donor label of this sample is uncertain. The gene calls are TRBV29-1 and TRBJ1-4; tentative D call: TRBD1 (6 bases). Sequenced: peripheral blood. The CDR3 DNA follows: TGCAGCGTCATGGGGGCCCAGGGTGAAAAACTGTTTTTT. Its translation: CSVMGAQGEKLFF.